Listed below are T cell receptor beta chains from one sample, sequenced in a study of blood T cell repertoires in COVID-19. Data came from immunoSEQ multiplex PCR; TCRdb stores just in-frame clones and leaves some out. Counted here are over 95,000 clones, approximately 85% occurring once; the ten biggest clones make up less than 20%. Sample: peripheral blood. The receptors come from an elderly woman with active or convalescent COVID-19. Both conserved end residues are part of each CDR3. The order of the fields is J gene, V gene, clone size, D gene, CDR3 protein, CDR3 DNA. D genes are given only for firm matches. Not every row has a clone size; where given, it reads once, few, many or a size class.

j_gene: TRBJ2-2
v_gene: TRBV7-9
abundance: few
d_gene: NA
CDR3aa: CASSFGALGARNTGELFF
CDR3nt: TGTGCCAGCAGCTTCGGGGCCTTGGGGGCGCGGAACACCGGGGAGCTGTTTTTT

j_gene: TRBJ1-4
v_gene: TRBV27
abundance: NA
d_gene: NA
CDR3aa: CASSLIALGGKVEKLFF
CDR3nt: TGTGCCAGCAGTTTAATCGCTCTGGGGGGAAAAGTCGAAAAACTGTTTTTT

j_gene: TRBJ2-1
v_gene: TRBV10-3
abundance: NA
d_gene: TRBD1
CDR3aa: CAITAGTGGHEQFF
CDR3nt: TGTGCCATCACCGCGGGTACAGGGGGGCATGAGCAGTTCTTC

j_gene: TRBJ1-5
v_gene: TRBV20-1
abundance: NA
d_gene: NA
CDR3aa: CSASSGLNQPQHF
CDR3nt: TGCAGTGCTAGTTCAGGGCTGAATCAGCCCCAGCATTTT

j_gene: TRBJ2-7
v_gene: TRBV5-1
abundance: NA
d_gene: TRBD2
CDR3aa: CASGPLATTYEQYF
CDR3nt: TGCGCCAGCGGCCCACTAGCGACCACCTACGAGCAGTACTTC

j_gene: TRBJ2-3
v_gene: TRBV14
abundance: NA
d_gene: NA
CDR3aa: CASSLFLGADTQYF
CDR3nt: TGTGCCAGCAGCCTTTTCCTAGGTGCAGATACGCAGTATTTT

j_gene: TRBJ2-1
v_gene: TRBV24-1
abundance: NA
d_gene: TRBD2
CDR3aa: CATSDASGRGHNEQFF
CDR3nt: TGTGCCACCAGTGATGCTAGCGGGAGGGGCCACAATGAGCAGTTCTTC

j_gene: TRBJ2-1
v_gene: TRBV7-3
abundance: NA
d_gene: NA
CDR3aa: CASSPTATYNEQFF
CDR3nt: TGTGCCAGCAGCCCAACTGCAACCTACAATGAGCAGTTCTTC

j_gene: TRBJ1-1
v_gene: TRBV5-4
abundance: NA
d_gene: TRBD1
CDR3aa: CASEDRGARSEAFF
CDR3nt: TGTGCCAGCGAGGACAGGGGCGCCCGGAGTGAAGCTTTCTTT

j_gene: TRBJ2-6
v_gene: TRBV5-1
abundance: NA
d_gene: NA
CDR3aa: CASSAGRGNSGANVLTF
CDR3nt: TGCGCCAGCAGCGCCGGACGGGGAAACTCTGGGGCCAACGTCCTGACTTTC

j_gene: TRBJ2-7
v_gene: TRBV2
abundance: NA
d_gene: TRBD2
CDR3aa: CASLLAGGPYEQYF
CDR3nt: TGTGCCAGTCTACTAGCGGGAGGCCCCTACGAGCAGTACTTC

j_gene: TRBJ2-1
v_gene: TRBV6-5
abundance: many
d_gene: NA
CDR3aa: CASSSEGYVDEQFF
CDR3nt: TGTGCCAGCAGTTCGGAGGGGTACGTCGATGAGCAGTTCTTC

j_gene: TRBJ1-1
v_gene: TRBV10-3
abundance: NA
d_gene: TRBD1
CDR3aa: CAISESRQGASTEAFF
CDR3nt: TGTGCCATCAGTGAGTCGAGACAGGGGGCGAGCACTGAAGCTTTCTTT

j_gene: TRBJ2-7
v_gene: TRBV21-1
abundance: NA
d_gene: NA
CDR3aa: CASRKPPKLDEQYF
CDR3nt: TGTGCCAGCCGAAAACCCCCCAAGCTAGATGAGCAGTACTTC

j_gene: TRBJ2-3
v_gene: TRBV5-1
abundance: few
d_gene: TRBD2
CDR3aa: CASSSLGTSGISTDTQYF
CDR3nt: TGCGCCAGCAGCTCGCTAGGGACTAGCGGGATAAGCACAGATACGCAGTATTTT

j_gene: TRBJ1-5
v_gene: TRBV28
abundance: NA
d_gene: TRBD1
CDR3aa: CASSLSGQGNQPQHF
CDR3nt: TGTGCCAGCAGTCTATCCGGACAGGGCAATCAGCCCCAGCATTTT

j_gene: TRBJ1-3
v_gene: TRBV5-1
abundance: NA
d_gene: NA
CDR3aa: CASSFDRLSSGNTIYF
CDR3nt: TGTGCCAGCAGCTTCGACAGGCTGAGCTCTGGAAACACCATATATTTT

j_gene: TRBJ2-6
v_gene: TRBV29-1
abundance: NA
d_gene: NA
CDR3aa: CSVEGGSGANVLTF
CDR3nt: TGCAGCGTTGAAGGAGGATCTGGGGCCAACGTCCTGACTTTC

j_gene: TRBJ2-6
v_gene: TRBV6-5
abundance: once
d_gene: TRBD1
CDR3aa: CASSTTGAGANVLTF
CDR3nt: TGTGCCAGCAGTACAACAGGGGCCGGGGCCAACGTCCTGACTTTC

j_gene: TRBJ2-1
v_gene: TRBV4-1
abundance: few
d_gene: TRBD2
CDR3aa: CASSQIGTSGKNEQFF
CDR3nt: TGCGCCAGCAGCCAAATCGGGACTAGCGGTAAGAATGAGCAGTTCTTC

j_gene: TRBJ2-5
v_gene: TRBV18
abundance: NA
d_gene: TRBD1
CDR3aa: CASSPVDRGETQYF
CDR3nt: TGTGCCAGCTCACCGGTCGACAGGGGAGAGACCCAGTACTTC

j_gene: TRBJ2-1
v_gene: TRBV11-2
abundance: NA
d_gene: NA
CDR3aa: CASSLPGFGQFF
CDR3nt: TGTGCCAGCAGCTTACCGGGGTTTGGGCAGTTCTTC

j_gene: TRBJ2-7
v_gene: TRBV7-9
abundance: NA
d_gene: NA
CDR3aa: CASSFSSYEQYF
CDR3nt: TGTGCCAGCAGTTTTAGCTCCTACGAGCAGTACTTC

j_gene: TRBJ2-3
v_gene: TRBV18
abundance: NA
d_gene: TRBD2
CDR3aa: CASSPNGASGDTDTQYF
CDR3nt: TGTGCCAGCTCACCCAACGGTGCTAGCGGAGACACAGATACGCAGTATTTT

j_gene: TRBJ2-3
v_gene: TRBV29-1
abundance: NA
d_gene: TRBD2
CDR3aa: CSVRGGLAGSLFTQYF
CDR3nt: TGCAGCGTTAGGGGAGGGCTAGCGGGATCACTTTTTACGCAGTATTTT

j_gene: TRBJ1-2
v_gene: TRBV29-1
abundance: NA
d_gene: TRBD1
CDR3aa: CSAHTGGDYGYTF
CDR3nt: TGCAGCGCTCACACAGGGGGCGACTATGGCTACACCTTC

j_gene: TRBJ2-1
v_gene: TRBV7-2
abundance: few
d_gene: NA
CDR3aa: CASSTQSGNEQFF
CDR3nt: TGTGCCAGCAGCACCCAAAGCGGGAATGAGCAGTTCTTC

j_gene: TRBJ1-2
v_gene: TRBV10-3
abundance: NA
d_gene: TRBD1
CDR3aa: CAITPGQGEGGYTF
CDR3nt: TGTGCCATCACTCCCGGACAGGGAGAAGGGGGCTACACCTTC

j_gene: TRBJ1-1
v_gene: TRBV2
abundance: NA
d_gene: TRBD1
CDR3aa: CASRAGQANTEAFF
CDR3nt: TGTGCCAGCAGGGCGGGACAGGCTAACACTGAAGCTTTCTTT

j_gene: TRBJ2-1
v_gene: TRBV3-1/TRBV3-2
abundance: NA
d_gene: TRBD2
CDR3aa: CASSQGVGSGTSSNEQFF
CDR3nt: TGTGCCAGCAGCCAAGGAGTCGGCTCCGGGACTAGTTCCAATGAGCAGTTCTTC

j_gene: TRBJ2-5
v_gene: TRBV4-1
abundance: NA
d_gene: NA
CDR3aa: CASSQVGPDGRGEETQYF
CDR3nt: TGCGCCAGCAGCCAAGTAGGCCCCGATGGGCGGGGCGAGGAGACCCAGTACTTC

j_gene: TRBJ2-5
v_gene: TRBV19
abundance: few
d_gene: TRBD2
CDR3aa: CASSGTSGRAEEKETQYF
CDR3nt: TGTGCCAGTAGTGGAACTAGCGGGAGGGCCGAAGAGAAAGAGACCCAGTACTTC

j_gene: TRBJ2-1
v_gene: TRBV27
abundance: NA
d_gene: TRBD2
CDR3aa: CASSQLAGAGGEQFF
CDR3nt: TGTGCCAGCAGCCAACTAGCGGGAGCGGGGGGTGAGCAGTTCTTC

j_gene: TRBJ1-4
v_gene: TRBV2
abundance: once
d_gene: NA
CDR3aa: CASSLLRDEKLFF
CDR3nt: TGTGCCAGCAGCCTACTGAGGGATGAAAAACTGTTTTTT

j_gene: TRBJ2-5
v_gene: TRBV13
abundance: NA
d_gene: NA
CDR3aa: CASSDDRMYNEGQETQYF
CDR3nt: TGTGCCAGCAGCGACGACAGGATGTACAACGAGGGCCAAGAGACCCAGTACTTC

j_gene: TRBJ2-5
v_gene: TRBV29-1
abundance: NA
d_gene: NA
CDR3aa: CSVEGRLETQYF
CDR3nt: TGCAGCGTTGAGGGCAGGCTTGAGACCCAGTACTTC

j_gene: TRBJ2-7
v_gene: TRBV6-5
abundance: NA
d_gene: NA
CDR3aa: CASIKAPGAGLEQYF
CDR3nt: TGTGCCAGCATCAAGGCCCCCGGCGCAGGGCTCGAGCAGTACTTC

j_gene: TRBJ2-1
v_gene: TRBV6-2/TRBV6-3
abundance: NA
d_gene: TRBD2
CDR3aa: CASSYGRTSGPKIYNEQFF
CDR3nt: TGTGCCAGCAGTTACGGGAGGACTAGCGGGCCAAAAATATACAATGAGCAGTTCTTC

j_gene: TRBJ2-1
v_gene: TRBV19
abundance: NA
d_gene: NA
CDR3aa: CASSKTQGIYNEQFF
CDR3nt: TGTGCCAGTAGTAAGACCCAGGGGATCTACAATGAGCAGTTCTTC

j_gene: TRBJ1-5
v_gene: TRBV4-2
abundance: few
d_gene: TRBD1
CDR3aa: CASSQAGTVRIPQHF
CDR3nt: TGTGCCAGCAGCCAAGCGGGGACAGTACGTATCCCCCAGCATTTT

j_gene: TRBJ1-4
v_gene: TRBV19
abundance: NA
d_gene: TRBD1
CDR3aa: CASSRTGAGNEKLFF
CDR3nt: TGTGCCAGCTCCAGGACAGGGGCGGGTAATGAAAAACTGTTTTTT

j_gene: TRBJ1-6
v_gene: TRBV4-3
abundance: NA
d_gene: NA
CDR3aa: CASSQDGPETYYNSPLHF
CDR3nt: TGCGCCAGCAGCCAAGATGGGCCAGAGACCTACTATAATTCACCCCTCCACTTT

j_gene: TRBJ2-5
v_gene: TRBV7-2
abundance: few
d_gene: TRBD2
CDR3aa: CASSLDPGGSGRVQETQYF
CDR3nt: TGTGCCAGCAGCCTCGACCCCGGGGGTAGCGGGAGAGTCCAAGAGACCCAGTACTTC

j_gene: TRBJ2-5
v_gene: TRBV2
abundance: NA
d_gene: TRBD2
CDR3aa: CASREREGLFQETQYF
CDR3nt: TGTGCCAGCAGAGAGCGGGAGGGCCTCTTTCAAGAGACCCAGTACTTC

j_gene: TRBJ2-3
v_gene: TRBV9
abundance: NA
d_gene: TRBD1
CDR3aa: CASSVEDRVPDTQYF
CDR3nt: TGTGCCAGCAGCGTAGAGGACAGGGTACCAGATACGCAGTATTTT

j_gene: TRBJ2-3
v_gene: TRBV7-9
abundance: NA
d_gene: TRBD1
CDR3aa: CASSETAGQGPSSTDTQYF
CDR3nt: TGTGCCAGCAGCGAGACTGCAGGACAGGGACCTTCTAGCACAGATACGCAGTATTTT

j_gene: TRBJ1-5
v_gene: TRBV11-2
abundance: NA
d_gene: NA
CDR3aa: CASSLDWGEPQHF
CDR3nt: TGTGCCAGCAGCTTAGATTGGGGAGAGCCCCAGCATTTT

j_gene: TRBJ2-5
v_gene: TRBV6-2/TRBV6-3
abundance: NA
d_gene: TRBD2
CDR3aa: CASSYSPGTSGILETQYF
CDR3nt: TGTGCCAGCAGTTACTCGCCCGGGACTAGCGGGATCCTGGAGACCCAGTACTTC

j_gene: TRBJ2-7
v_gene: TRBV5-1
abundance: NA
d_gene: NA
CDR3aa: CASSPPGLEEQYF
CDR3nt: TGCGCCAGCAGCCCCCCTGGGCTGGAAGAGCAGTACTTC

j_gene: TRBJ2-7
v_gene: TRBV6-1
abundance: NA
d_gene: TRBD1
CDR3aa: CASSEVTGSGEQYF
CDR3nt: TGTGCCAGCAGTGAAGTGACAGGGTCGGGTGAGCAGTACTTC

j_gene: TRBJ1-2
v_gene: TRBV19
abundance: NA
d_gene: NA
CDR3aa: CASHQGGINYGYTF
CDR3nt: TGTGCCAGTCATCAGGGCGGGATTAACTATGGCTACACCTTC

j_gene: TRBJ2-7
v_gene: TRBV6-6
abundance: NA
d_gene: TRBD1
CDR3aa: CASSYGTGAEQYF
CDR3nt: TGTGCCAGCAGTTACGGGACAGGGGCCGAGCAGTACTTC

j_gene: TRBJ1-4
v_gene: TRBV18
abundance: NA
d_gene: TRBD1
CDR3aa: CASSPEQGQAGSEKLFF
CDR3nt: TGTGCCAGCTCACCAGAGCAGGGACAGGCTGGGAGTGAAAAACTGTTTTTT

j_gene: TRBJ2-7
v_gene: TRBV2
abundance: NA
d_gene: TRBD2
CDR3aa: CASGGTSGNSEQYF
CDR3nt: TGTGCCAGCGGCGGGACTAGCGGGAATTCCGAGCAGTACTTC

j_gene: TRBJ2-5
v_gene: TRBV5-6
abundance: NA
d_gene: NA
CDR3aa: CASSLMLGSEETQYF
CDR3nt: TGTGCCAGCAGCTTGATGCTTGGCTCCGAAGAGACCCAGTACTTC

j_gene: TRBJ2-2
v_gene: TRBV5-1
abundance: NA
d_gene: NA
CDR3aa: CASSFVSQRVGELFF
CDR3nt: TGTGCCAGCAGCTTCGTATCACAGAGGGTCGGGGAGCTGTTTTTT

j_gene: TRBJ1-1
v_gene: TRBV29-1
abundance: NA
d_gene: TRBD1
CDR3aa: CSVAGTWTGGNTEAFF
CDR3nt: TGCAGCGTTGCGGGCACCTGGACAGGGGGGAACACTGAAGCTTTCTTT

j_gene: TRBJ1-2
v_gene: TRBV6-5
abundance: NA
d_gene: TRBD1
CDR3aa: CASSPGTGDGYTF
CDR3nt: TGTGCCAGCAGTCCCGGGACAGGGGATGGCTACACCTTC